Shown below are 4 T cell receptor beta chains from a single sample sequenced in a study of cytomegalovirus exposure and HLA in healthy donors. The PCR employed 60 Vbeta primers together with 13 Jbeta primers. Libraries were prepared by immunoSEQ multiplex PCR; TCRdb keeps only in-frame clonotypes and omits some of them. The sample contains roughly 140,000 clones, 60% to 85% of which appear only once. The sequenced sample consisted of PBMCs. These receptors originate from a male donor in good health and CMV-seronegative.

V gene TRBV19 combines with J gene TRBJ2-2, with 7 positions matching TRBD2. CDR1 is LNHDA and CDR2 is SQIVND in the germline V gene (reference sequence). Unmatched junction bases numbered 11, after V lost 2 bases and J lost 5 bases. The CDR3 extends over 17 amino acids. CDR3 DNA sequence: TGTGCCAGTAGTATACCAGCGGGACGGACTATTACCGGGGAGCTGTTTTTT. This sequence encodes CASSIPAGRTITGELFF. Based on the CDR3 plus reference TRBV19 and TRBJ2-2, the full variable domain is DGGITQSPKYLFRKEGQNVTLSCEQNLNHDAMYWYRQDPGQGLRLIYYSQIVNDFQKGDIAEGYSVSREKKESFPLTVTSAQKNPTAFYLCASSIPAGRTITGELFFGEGSRLTVL.

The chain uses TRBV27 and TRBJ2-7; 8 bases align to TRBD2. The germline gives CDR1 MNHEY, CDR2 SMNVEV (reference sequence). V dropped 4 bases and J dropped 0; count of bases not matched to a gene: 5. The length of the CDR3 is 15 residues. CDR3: CASSYMLAGSYEQYF. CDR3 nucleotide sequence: TGTGCCAGCAGTTATATGCTAGCGGGCTCCTACGAGCAGTACTTC.

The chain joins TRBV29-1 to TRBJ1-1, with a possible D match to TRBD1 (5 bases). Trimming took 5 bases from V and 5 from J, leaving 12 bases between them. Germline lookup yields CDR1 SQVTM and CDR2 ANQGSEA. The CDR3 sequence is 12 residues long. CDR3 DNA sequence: TGCAGCGTTCGAGACGGGGGAACTGAAGCTTTCTTT. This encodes CSVRDGGTEAFF. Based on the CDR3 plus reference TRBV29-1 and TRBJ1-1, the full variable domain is SAVISQKPSRDICQRGTSLTIQCQVDSQVTMMFWYRQQPGQSLTLIATANQGSEATYESGFVIDKFPISRPNLTFSTLTVSNMSPEDSSIYLCSVRDGGTEAFFGQGTRLTVV.

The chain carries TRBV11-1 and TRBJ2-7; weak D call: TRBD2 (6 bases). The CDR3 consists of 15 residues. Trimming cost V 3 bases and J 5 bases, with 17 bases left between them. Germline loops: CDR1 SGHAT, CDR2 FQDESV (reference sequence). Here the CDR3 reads CASSFSIRGLHEQYF. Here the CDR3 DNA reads TGTGCCAGCAGCTTTTCCATTCGGGGGTTGCACGAGCAGTACTTC.